This TCR beta chain was sequenced in a study of blood T cell repertoires in COVID-19. Measured with immunoSEQ multiplex PCR; TCRdb has only the in-frame clones, and not every one. Here the sample spans some 200,000 clones, approximately 88% being singletons. The CDR3 has 12 residues. Germline loops: CDR1 SNHLY, CDR2 FYNNEI. V gave up 7 bases and J gave up 2 bases, with 8 bases separating them. The clonotype comes from a woman aged 18 to 35 who had recovered from COVID-19. The rearrangement uses TRBV2 and TRBJ1-2; D is ambiguous. Sample: PBMCs or T cells enriched from blood (not recorded which). The CDR3 sequence: CASNWANYGYTF. CDR3 bases: TGTGCCAGCAATTGGGCAAACTATGGCTACACCTTC.